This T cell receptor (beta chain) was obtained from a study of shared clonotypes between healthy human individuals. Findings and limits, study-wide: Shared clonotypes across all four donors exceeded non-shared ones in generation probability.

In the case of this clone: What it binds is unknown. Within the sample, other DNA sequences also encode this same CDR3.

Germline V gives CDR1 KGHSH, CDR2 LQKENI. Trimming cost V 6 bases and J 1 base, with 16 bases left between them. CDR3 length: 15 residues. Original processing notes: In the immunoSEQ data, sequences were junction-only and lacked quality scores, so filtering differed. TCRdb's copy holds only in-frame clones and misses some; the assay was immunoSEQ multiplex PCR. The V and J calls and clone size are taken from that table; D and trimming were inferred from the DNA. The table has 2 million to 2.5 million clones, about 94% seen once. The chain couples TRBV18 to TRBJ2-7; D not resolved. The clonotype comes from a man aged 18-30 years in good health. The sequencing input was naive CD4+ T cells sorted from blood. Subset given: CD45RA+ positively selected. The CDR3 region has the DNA TGTGCCAGCTCCAGAGGCAGCCCCCCATCCTACGAGCAGTACTTC. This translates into CASSRGSPPSYEQYF. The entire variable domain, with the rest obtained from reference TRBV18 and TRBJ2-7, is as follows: NAGVMQNPRHLVRRRGQEARLRCSPMKGHSHVYWYRQLPEEGLKFMVYLQKENIIDESGMPKERFSAEFPKEGPSILRIQQVVRGDSAAYFCASSRGSPPSYEQYFGPGTRLTVT.